The rows below give T cell receptor beta chains drawn from one sample of a study of T cell clonotyping in hematopoietic cell transplantation. Clones were read by immunoSEQ multiplex PCR, and TCRdb kept only the in-frame ones, dropping some. The sample carries approximately 12,000 clones, roughly 89% recorded once. Sequencing was done on a sample of peripheral blood mononuclear cells. Receptors originate from a human donor who either received an allogeneic hematopoietic cell transplant for a myeloid malignancy or was a related donor (not recorded which). Some clones in this sample may be carry-over from other donors' samples. CDR3s include the opening cysteine and the closing phenylalanine or tryptophan. A D gene is named only where the DNA matches it firmly. Expanded clones are given a class, and other clones once, few, many or no size at all.

v_call	d_call	j_call	clone_size	cdr3_aa	cdr3_nt
TRBV5-1	TRBD1	TRBJ1-6	NA	CASSLGDSPSSYNSPLHF	TGCGCCAGCAGCTTGGGGGACAGCCCGAGCTCCTATAATTCACCCCTCCACTTT
TRBV7-9	NA	TRBJ2-7	few	CASSLRSDEQYF	TGTGCCAGCAGCTTAAGGTCAGACGAGCAGTACTTC
TRBV9	TRBD1	TRBJ1-6	NA	CASSATTGDRSPLHF	TGTGCCAGCAGCGCTACGACAGGGGATAGATCACCCCTCCACTTT
TRBV27	NA	TRBJ1-3	NA	CASSLNQGSSGNTIYF	TGTGCCAGCAGTTTAAATCAGGGGTCCTCTGGAAACACCATATATTTT
TRBV15	TRBD1	TRBJ2-7	NA	CATSSGPGTGSPFSYEQYF	TGTGCCACCAGCAGCGGTCCCGGGACAGGGTCCCCCTTCTCCTACGAGCAGTACTTC
TRBV4-3	NA	TRBJ1-2	NA	CASSQLAPGHGQYGYTF	TGCGCCAGCAGCCAATTGGCCCCTGGTCACGGACAGTATGGCTACACCTTC
TRBV19	NA	TRBJ1-2	NA	CASSREYGYTF	TGTGCCAGTAGTAGGGAATATGGCTACACCTTC
TRBV19	TRBD1	TRBJ1-5	NA	CASSTGTGPAQPQHF	TGTGCCAGTAGTACGGGGACAGGGCCAGCCCAGCCCCAGCATTTT
TRBV7-9	NA	TRBJ1-2	few	CASSLNANYGYTF	TGTGCCAGCAGCTTAAACGCTAACTATGGCTACACCTTC
TRBV11-2	NA	TRBJ2-4	NA	CASSLEAGRSGIQYF	TGTGCCAGCAGCTTAGAGGCGGGGCGGTCTGGCATTCAGTACTTC
TRBV5-4	TRBD2	TRBJ2-3	NA	CASSLVLAGEDTQYF	TGTGCCAGCAGCTTGGTACTAGCGGGGGAAGATACGCAGTATTTT
TRBV10-2	NA	TRBJ1-5	NA	CASSHSFSNQPQHF	TGCGCCAGCAGTCACAGCTTTAGCAATCAGCCCCAGCATTTT
TRBV30	TRBD1	TRBJ1-1	few	CASTGVLFFEAFF	TGTGCCTCAACAGGGGTTCTTTTTTTTGAAGCTTTCTTT
TRBV27	TRBD2	TRBJ2-1	NA	CASSLAGGNEQFF	TGTGCCAGCAGTTTAGCGGGAGGCAATGAGCAGTTCTTC
TRBV5-1	NA	TRBJ1-5	NA	CASSWDGQINQPQHF	TGCGCCAGCAGCTGGGACGGACAGATCAATCAGCCCCAGCATTTT
TRBV5-1	TRBD1	TRBJ2-3	NA	CASSLRQGAGTDTQYF	TGCGCCAGCAGCCTAAGACAGGGGGCTGGCACAGATACGCAGTATTTT
TRBV27	NA	TRBJ1-4	NA	CASKEDGRKLFF	TGTGCCAGCAAAGAGGATGGGAGGAAACTGTTTTTT
TRBV5-1	TRBD1	TRBJ1-1	NA	CASSFRTGGVGQDTEAFF	TGCGCCAGCAGCTTTAGGACAGGGGGCGTGGGTCAGGACACTGAAGCTTTCTTT
TRBV5-1	NA	TRBJ1-1	NA	CASSSQRGANTEAFF	TGCGCCAGCAGCTCCCAGCGAGGGGCCAACACTGAAGCTTTCTTT
TRBV6-5	NA	TRBJ1-5	NA	CASSPLRGDNQPQHF	TGTGCCAGCAGTCCGCTCAGGGGCGACAATCAGCCCCAGCATTTT
TRBV10-3	NA	TRBJ1-2	NA	CAIRAQDPGYGYTF	TGTGCCATCAGGGCACAGGATCCTGGCTATGGCTACACCTTC
TRBV29-1	TRBD1	TRBJ1-5	NA	CSVSRDSNSNQPQHF	TGCAGCGTTTCTCGGGACAGTAATAGCAATCAGCCCCAGCATTTT
TRBV19	NA	TRBJ1-2	once	CASSIGVLGYGYTF	TGTGCCAGTAGTATCGGGGTTTTGGGCTATGGCTACACCTTC
TRBV5-1	NA	TRBJ1-2	once	CASSYPDSGYGYTF	TGCGCCAGCAGCTACCCGGACAGTGGGTATGGCTACACCTTC
TRBV6-5	NA	TRBJ1-4	NA	CASRPTLATNEKLFF	TGTGCCAGCAGGCCGACCCTTGCAACTAATGAAAAACTGTTTTTT
TRBV4-2	NA	TRBJ2-1	NA	CASSQDGFGNEQFF	TGTGCCAGCAGCCAAGATGGTTTCGGTAATGAGCAGTTCTTC
TRBV9	NA	TRBJ2-6	NA	CASSAGFPGANVLTF	TGTGCCAGCAGCGCCGGTTTCCCTGGGGCCAACGTCCTGACTTTC